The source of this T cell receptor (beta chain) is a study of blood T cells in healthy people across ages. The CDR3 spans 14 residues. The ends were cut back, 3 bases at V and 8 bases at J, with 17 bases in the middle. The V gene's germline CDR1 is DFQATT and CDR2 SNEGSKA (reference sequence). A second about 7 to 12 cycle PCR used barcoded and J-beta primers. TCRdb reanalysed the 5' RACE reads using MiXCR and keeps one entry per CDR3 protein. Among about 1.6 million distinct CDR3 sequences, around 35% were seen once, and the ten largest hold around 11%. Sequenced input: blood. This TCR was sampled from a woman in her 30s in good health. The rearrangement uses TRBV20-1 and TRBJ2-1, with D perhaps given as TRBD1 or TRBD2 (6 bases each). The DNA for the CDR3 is TGCAGTGCTAGGGGGGGCGTCTCGGTCTATGAGCAGTTCTTC. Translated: CSARGGVSVYEQFF.